This T cell receptor (beta chain) was recorded in a study of T-cell memory formation after mild COVID-19. General study findings and limits: Day 15 to 85 contracting clones showed balanced CD4/CD8; later expanders leaned CD4+. Cross-reactive memory apparently joined, as some responding clones appeared in pre-infection memory. What remained unconfirmed was the SARS-CoV-2 specificity of second-wave clones peaking on day 37.

A remark on this clonotype: The target antigen is unknown.

MiXCR was run by TCRdb on the 5' RACE reads, yielding one entry per CDR3 protein. Of about 250,000 distinct CDR3 sequences listed, about 15% are singletons. V lost 6 bases and J 1 base, leaving 9 bases between the germline ends. The CDR3 runs 13 residues. This TCR derives from a man between 18 and 29 years old who had mild COVID-19 (a few samples of this study predate the infection). Cell type and time point are not known. This chain links TRBV12-3 or TRBV12-4 with TRBJ1-1; D is uncertain. The sample was PBMCs or a T cell subset sorted from them (not recorded which). CDR3 sequence reads: CASRNERNTEAFF. CDR3 coding DNA: TGTGCCAGCAGAAACGAGAGGAACACTGAAGCTTTCTTT.